This entry describes one T cell receptor (beta chain). Its antigen is not known. The table came from immunoSEQ multiplex PCR; TCRdb's copy has only in-frame clones and leaves some out. The sample records fewer than 150,000 clones, 88% being singletons. This sample stems from a study of cytomegalovirus exposure and HLA in healthy donors. The CDR3 sequence is 15 residues long. Trimming left V 0 bases short and J 10 bases short, with 13 bases between. Germline-derived CDR1 and CDR2 are LNHNV and YYDKDF (reference sequence). Overall study findings and caveats: Researchers counted over 150 TCR beta chains as cytomegalovirus-associated.

Sequencing used PBMCs. This chain connects TRBV15 to TRBJ1-6, with no clear D. This TCR was recovered from a woman aged 18-29 years in good health and CMV-seropositive. CDR3 loop: CATSRDIGNGSPLHF. The CDR3 region has the DNA TGTGCCACCAGCAGAGATATCGGGAATGGATCACCCCTCCACTTT.